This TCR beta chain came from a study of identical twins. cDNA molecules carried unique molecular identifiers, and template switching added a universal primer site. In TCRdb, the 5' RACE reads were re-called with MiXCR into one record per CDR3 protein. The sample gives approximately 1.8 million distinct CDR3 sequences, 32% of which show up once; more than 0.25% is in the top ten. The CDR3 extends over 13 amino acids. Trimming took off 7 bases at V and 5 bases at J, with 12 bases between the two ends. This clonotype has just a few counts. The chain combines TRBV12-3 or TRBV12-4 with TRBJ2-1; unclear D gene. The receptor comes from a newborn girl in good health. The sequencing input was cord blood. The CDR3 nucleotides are TGTGCCAGCAATTCCGGACCTAACAATGAGCAGTTCTTC. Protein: CASNSGPNNEQFF.